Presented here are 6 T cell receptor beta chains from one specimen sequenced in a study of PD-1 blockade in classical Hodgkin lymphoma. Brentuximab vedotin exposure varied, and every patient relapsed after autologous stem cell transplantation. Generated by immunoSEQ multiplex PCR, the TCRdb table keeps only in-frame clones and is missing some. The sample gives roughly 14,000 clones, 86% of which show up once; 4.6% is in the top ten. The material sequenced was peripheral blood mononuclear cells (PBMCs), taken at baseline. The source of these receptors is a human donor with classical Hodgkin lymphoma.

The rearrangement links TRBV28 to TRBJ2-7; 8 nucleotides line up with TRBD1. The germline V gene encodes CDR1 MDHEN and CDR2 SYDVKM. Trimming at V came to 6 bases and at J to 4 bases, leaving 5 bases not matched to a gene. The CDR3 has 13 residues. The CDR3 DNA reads TGTGCCAGCAGGGACAGGGACTGGTACGAGCAGTACTTC. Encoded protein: CASRDRDWYEQYF.

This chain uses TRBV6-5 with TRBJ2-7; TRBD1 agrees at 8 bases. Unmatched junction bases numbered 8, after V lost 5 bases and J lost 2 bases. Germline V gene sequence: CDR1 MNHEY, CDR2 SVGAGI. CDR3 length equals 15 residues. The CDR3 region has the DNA TGTGCCAGCAGTCCTCCGAGGACAGGGACCTACGAGCAGTACTTC. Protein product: CASSPPRTGTYEQYF.

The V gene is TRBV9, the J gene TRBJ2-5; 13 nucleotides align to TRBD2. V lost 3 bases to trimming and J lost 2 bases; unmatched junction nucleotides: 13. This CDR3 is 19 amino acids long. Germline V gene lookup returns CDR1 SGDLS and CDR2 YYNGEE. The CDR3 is CASSDGLAGEPRAQETQYF. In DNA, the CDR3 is TGTGCCAGCAGCGACGGACTAGCGGGGGAGCCTAGGGCACAAGAGACCCAGTACTTC. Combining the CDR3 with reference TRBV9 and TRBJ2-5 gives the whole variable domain DSGVTQTPKHLITATGQRVTLRCSPRSGDLSVYWYQQSLDQGLQFLIQYYNGEERAKGNILERFSAQQFPDLHSELNLSSLELGDSALYFCASSDGLAGEPRAQETQYFGPGTRLLVL.

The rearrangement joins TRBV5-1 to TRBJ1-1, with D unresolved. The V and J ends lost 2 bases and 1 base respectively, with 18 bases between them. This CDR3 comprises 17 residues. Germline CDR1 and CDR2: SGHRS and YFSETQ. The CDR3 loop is CASSLFSALKENTEAFF. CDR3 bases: TGCGCCAGCAGCTTATTTTCGGCCCTCAAAGAGAACACTGAAGCTTTCTTT.

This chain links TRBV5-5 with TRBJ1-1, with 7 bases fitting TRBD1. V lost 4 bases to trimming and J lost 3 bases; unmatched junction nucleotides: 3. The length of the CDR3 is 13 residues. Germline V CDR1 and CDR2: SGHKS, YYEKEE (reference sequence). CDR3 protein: CASSRGQDTEAFF. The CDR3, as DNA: TGTGCCAGCAGCCGCGGACAGGACACTGAAGCTTTCTTT.

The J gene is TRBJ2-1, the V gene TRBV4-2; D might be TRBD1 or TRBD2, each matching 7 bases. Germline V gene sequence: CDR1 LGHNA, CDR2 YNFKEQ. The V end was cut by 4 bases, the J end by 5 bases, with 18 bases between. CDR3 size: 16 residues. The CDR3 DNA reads TGTGCCAGCAGCCTTTTAGGGAGGGGGCAAGACAATGAGCAGTTCTTC. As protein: CASSLLGRGQDNEQFF.